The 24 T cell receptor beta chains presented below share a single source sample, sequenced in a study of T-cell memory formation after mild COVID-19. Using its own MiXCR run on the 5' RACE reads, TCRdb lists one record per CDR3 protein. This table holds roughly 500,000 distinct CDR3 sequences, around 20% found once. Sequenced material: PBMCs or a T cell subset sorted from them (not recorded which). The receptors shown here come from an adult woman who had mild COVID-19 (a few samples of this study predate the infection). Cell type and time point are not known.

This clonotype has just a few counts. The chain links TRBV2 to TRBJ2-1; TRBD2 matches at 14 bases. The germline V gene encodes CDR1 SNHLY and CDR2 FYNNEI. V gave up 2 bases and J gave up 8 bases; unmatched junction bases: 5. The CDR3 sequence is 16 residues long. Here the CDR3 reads CASSEQGTSGSYEQFF. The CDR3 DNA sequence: TGTGCCAGCAGTGAACAGGGGACTAGCGGGAGCTATGAGCAGTTCTTC.

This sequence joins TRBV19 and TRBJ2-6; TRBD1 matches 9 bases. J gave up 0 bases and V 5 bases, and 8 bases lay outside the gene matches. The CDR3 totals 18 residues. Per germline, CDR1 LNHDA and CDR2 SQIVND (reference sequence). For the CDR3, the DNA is TGTGCCAGTAGTCCCTGGACAGGGGAAAGCTCTGGGGCCAACGTCCTGACTTTC. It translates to CASSPWTGESSGANVLTF.

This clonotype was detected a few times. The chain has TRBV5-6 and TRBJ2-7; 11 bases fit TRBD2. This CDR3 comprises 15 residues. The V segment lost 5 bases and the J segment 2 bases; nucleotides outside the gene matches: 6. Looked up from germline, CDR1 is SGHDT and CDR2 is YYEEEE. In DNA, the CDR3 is TGTGCCAGCAGAAGAGGGACTAGCGGTACCTACGAGCAGTACTTC. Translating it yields CASRRGTSGTYEQYF.

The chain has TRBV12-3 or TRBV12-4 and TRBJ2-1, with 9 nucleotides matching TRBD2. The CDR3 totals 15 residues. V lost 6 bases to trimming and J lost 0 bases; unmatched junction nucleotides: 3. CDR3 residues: CASRGGGASYNEQFF. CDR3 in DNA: TGTGCCAGCAGAGGCGGGGGGGCCTCCTACAATGAGCAGTTCTTC.

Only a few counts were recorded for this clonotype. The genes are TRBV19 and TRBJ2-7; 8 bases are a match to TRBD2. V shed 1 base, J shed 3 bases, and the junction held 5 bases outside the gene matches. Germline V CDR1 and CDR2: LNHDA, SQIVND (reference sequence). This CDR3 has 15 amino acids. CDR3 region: CASSIAATSGYEQYF. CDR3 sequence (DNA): TGTGCCAGTAGTATAGCCGCCACTAGCGGCTACGAGCAGTACTTC.

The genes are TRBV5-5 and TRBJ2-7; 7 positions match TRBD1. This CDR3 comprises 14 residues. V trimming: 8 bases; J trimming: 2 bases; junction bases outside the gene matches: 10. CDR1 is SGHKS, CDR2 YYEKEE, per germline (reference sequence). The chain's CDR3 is CASMGRQGPYEQYF. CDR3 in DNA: TGTGCCAGTATGGGCAGACAGGGCCCCTACGAGCAGTACTTC.

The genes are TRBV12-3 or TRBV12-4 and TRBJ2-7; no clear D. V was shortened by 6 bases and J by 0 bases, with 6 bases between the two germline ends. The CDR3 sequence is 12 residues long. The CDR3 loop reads CASSILSYEQYF. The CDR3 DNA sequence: TGTGCCAGCAGCATACTCTCCTACGAGCAGTACTTC.

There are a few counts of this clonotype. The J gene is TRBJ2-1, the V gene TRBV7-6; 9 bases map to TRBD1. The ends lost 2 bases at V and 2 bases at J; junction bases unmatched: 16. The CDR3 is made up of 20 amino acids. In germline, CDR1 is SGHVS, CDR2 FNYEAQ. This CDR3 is CASSLTHGDRVRGTYNEQFF. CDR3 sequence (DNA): TGTGCCAGCAGCTTAACCCATGGGGACAGGGTTAGGGGAACCTACAATGAGCAGTTCTTC.

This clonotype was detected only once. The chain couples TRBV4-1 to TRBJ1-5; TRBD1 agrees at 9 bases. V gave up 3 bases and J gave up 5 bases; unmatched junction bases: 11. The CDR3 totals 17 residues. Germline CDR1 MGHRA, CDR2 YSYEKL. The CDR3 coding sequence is TGCGCCAGCAGCCAGACTTCCGGGACAGGGATGGATCAGCCCCAGCATTTT. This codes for CASSQTSGTGMDQPQHF.

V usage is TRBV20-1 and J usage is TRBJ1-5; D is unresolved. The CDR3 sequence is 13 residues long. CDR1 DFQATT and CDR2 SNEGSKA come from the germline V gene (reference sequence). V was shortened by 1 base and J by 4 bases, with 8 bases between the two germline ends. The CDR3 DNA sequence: TGCAGTGCTAGAGGGCCGGGAAATCAGCCCCAGCATTTT. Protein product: CSARGPGNQPQHF.

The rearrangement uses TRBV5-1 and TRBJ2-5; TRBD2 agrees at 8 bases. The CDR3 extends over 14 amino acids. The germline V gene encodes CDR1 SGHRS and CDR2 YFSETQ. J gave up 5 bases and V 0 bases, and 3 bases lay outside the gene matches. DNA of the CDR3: TGCGCCAGCAGCTTGGAAACGGGGGGGGAGACCCAGTACTTC. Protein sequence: CASSLETGGETQYF. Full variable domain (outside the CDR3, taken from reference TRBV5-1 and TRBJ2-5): KAGVTQTPRYLIKTRGQQVTLSCSPISGHRSVSWYQQTPGQGLQFLFEYFSETQRNKGNFPGRFSGRQFSNSRSEMNVSTLELGDSALYLCASSLETGGETQYFGPGTRLLVL.

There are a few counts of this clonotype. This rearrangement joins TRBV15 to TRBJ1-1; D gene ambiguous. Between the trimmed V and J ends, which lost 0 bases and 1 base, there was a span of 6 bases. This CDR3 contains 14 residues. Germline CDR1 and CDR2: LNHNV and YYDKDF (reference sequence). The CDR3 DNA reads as TGTGCCACCAGCAGAGAGCCGGCGAACACTGAAGCTTTCTTT. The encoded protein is CATSREPANTEAFF.

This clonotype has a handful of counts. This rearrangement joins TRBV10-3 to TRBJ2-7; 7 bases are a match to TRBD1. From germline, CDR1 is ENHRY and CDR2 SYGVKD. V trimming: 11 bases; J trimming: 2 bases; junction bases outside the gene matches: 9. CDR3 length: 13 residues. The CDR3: CAVRRTGTYEQYF. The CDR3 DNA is TGTGCCGTCCGCCGGACAGGAACCTACGAGCAGTACTTC.

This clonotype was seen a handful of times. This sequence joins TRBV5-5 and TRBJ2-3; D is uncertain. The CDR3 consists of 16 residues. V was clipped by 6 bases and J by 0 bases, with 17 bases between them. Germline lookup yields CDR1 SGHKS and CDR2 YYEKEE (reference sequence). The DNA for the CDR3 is TGTGCCAGCACCCCATCGGACCGCCTGAGCACAGATACGCAGTATTTT. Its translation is CASTPSDRLSTDTQYF.

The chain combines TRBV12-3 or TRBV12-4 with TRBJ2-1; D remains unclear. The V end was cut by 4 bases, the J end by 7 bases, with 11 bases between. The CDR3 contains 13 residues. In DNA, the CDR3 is TGTGCCAGCAGTTATTCACTATCGAATGAGCAGTTCTTC. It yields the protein CASSYSLSNEQFF.

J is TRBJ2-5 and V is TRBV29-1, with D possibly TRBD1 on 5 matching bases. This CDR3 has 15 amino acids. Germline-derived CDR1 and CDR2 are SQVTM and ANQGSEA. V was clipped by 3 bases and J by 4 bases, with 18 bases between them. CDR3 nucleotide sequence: TGCAGCGTTGATGCTCCTGGACAAACCGCAGAGACCCAGTACTTC. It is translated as CSVDAPGQTAETQYF.

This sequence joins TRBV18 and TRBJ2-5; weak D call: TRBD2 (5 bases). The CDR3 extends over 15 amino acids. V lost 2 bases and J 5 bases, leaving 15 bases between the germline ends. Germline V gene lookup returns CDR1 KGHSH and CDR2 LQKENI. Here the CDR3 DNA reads TGTGCCAGCTCACCAGCCAACACCCGAGGGGAGACCCAGTACTTC. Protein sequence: CASSPANTRGETQYF.

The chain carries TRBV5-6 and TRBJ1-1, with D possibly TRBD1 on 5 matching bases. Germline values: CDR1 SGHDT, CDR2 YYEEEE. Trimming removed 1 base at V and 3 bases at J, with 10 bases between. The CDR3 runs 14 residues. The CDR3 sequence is CASSLTGRYTEAFF. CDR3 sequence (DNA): TGTGCCAGCAGCTTGACAGGTCGCTACACTGAAGCTTTCTTT.

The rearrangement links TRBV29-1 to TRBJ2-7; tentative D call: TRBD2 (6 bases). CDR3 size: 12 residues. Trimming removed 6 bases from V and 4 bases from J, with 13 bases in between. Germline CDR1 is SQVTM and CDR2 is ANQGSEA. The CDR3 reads CSVAGPGYEQYF. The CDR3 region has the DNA TGCAGCGTGGCGGGACCAGGATACGAGCAGTACTTC.

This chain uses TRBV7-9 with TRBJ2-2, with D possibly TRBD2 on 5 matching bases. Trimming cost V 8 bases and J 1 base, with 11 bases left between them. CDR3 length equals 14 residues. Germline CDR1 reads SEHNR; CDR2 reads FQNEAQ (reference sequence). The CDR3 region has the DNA TGTGCCAGCCCTATGGCGGGGAACACCGGGGAGCTGTTTTTT. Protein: CASPMAGNTGELFF.

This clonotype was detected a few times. The CDR3 DNA is TGTGCCAGCAGCCAAGGTCGCAGTCCCTACAATGAGCAGTTCTTC. Amino acid sequence: CASSQGRSPYNEQFF. The chain carries TRBV14 and TRBJ2-1; no reliable D call. Germline-derived CDR1 and CDR2 are SGHDN and FVKESK. The CDR3 is made up of 15 amino acids. Deletions cut 1 base from V and 2 bases from J, with 9 bases between.

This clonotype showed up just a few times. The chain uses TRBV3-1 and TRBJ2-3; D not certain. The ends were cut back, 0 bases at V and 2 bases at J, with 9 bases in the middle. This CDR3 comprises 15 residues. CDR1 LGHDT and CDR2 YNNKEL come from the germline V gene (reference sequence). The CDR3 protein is CASSQDGIDTDTQYF. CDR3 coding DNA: TGTGCCAGCAGCCAAGATGGTATAGACACAGATACGCAGTATTTT.

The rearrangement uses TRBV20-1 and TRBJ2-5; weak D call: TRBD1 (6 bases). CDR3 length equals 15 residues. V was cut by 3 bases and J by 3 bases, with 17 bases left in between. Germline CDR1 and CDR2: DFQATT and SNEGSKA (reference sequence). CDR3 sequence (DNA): TGCAGTGCTAGCGTCCCCAGGACAGCCGAAGAGACCCAGTACTTC. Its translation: CSASVPRTAEETQYF.

Here the CDR3 reads CASSATMGRGNTIYF. CDR3 nucleotides: TGTGCCAGTAGTGCCACAATGGGACGGGGAAACACCATATATTTT. The rearrangement uses TRBV19 and TRBJ1-3, with a weak D call TRBD1 (5 bases). Trimming took off 5 bases at V and 4 bases at J, with 15 bases between the two ends. The CDR3 sequence is 15 residues long. The germline CDR1 and CDR2 sequences are LNHDA and SQIVND (reference sequence).